The entry that follows covers one TCR beta chain sequence. The antigen remains unidentified. Germline CDR1 reads SGHRS; CDR2 reads YFSETQ. Trimming cost V 0 bases and J 3 bases, with 9 bases left between them. The CDR3 consists of 14 residues. Individual cDNA molecules were tagged with unique molecular identifiers, the study reported. Via MiXCR, TCRdb re-called the 5' RACE reads, giving one row per CDR3 protein. This sample has about 110,000 distinct CDR3 sequences, with 11% found just once. This specimen comes from a study of early T cells in non-severe SARS-CoV-2 infection. About the study: It was bulk RNA from unsorted whole blood that was sequenced, and the chains were unpaired.

Study conclusions and caveats: VDJdb-based matching was biased toward anti-spike CD8 responses and missed private and CD4 specificities.

Sequenced input: whole blood. The V and J genes are TRBV5-1 and TRBJ1-1; D call uncertain. This sequence was found in an adult who was a healthcare worker with PCR-confirmed SARS-CoV-2 infection or an uninfected control (not recorded which). CDR3 coding DNA: TGCGCCAGCAGCTTGGATCCGGGAGACACTGAAGCTTTCTTT. Translation gives CASSLDPGDTEAFF.